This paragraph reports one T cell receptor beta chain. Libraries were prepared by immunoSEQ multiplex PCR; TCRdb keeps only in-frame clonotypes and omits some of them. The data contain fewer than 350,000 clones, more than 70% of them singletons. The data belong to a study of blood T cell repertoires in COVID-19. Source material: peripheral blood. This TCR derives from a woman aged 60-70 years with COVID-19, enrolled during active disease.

This CDR3 is CASSVGPGRETQYF. The CDR3 nucleotides read TGTGCCAGCAGCGTAGGGCCAGGGCGAGAGACCCAGTACTTC. The chain links TRBV9 to TRBJ2-5, with D tentatively TRBD1 (5 bases). Trimming cost V 0 bases and J 4 bases, with 10 bases left between them. This CDR3 region has 14 residues. Germline lookup yields CDR1 SGDLS and CDR2 YYNGEE. Using reference TRBV9 and TRBJ2-5 for the parts outside the CDR3, the full variable domain is DSGVTQTPKHLITATGQRVTLRCSPRSGDLSVYWYQQSLDQGLQFLIQYYNGEERAKGNILERFSAQQFPDLHSELNLSSLELGDSALYFCASSVGPGRETQYFGPGTRLLVL.